This TCR beta chain was recorded in a study of blood T cell repertoires in COVID-19. In the study overall: Sites across the United States, Italy and Spain contributed samples from acute and convalescent COVID-19. PBMCs, B-cell-depleted T cells, or T cells were the source of the cDNA or gDNA that made up the material.

The CDR3 consists of 14 residues. After removal of 3 bases from V and 6 bases from J, the junction contained 6 bases not matched to a gene. Germline lookup yields CDR1 SGHRS and CDR2 YFSETQ. In the source study's methods: Amplification with reference gene primers provided the estimates of nucleated cell counts. The table came from immunoSEQ multiplex PCR; TCRdb's copy has only in-frame clones and leaves some out. The DNA gave D and trimming, while V, J and clone size come from that table. The sample lists about 61,000 clones, over 75% occurring once. Sequencing was done on a sample of peripheral blood. The sequence was collected from a human donor in a cohort sampled during active COVID-19. The rearrangement uses TRBV5-1 and TRBJ1-2, with 9 bases matching TRBD1. The DNA for the CDR3 is TGCGCCAGCAGCTACGGACAGGGGTTCGATGGCTACACCTTC. Protein product: CASSYGQGFDGYTF.